The present entry profiles one T cell receptor (beta chain) with its context. The donors were adults (healthy and HIV-negative) with no recent acute infections or vaccinations. Subsets obtained from CD4+ cells comprised CD45RA+ naive and CD45RA-negative memory cells. In germline, CDR1 is MGHRA, CDR2 YSYEKL. Trimming took 1 base from V and 3 from J, leaving 6 bases between them. This CDR3 has 14 amino acids. This entry is derived from a study of shared clonotypes between healthy human individuals. About the research overall: Donor composition was two women and three men, aged 18 to 49.

Original methodology: There were no quality scores in the junction-only immunoSEQ sequences, so filtering differed. Clones were sequenced by immunoSEQ multiplex PCR, and TCRdb holds only the in-frame ones, with some missing. V and J calls and clone size follow that table, whereas D and trimming were derived from the DNA. Here the sample spans about 2.4 million clones, roughly 93% being singletons. This sequence joins TRBV4-1 and TRBJ1-4; D remains ambiguous. This receptor was identified in a man between 18 and 29 years old in good health. Some clones in this sample may be carry-over from other donors' samples. Sequencing input: naive CD4+ T cells from PBMCs. Documented subset: CD45RA+ positively selected. CDR3 bases: TGCGCCAGCAGCCAAGGGGTCTCTAATGAAAAACTGTTTTTT. The encoded protein is CASSQGVSNEKLFF.